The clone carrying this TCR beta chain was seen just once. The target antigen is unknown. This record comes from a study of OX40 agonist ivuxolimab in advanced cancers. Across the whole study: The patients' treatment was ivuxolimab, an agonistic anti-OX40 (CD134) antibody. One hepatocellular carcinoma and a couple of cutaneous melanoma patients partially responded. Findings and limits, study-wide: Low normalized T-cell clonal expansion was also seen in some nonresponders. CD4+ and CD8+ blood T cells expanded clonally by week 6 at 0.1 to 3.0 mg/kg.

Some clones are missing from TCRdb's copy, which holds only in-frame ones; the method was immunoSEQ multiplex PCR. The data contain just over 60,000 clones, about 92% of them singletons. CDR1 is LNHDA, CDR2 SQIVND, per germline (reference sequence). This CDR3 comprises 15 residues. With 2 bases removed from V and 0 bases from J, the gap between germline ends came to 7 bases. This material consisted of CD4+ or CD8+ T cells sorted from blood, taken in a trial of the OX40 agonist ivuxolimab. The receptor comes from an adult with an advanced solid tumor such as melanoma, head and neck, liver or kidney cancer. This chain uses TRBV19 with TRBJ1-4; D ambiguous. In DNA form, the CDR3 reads TGTGCCAGTAGTATAAGGATCGCAACTAATGAAAAACTGTTTTTT. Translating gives CASSIRIATNEKLFF. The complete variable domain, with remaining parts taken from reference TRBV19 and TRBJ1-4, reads DGGITQSPKYLFRKEGQNVTLSCEQNLNHDAMYWYRQDPGQGLRLIYYSQIVNDFQKGDIAEGYSVSREKKESFPLTVTSAQKNPTAFYLCASSIRIATNEKLFFGSGTQLSVL.